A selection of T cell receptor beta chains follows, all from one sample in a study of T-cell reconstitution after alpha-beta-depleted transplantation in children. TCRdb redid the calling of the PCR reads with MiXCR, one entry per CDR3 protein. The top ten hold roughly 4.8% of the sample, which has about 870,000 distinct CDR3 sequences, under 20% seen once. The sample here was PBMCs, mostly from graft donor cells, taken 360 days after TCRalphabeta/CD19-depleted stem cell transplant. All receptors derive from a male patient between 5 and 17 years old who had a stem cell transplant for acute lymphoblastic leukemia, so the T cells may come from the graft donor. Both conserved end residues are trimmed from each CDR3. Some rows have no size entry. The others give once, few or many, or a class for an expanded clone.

CDR3: ASSTRSHYGYT
V: TRBV5-1
size: .
J: TRBJ1-2

CDR3: ASIPHPRGSSYNEQF
V: TRBV7-9
size: few
J: TRBJ2-1

CDR3: ASTEGLESNQPQH
V: TRBV7-9
size: few
J: TRBJ1-5

CDR3: ASTPGADNTEAF
V: TRBV7-9
size: .
J: TRBJ1-1

CDR3: ASSFTRDRGNSPLH
V: TRBV12-3/TRBV12-4
size: many
J: TRBJ1-6

CDR3: ASSPDRRLGSPLH
V: TRBV6-5
size: many
J: TRBJ1-6

CDR3: ATSVNGDYGGYT
V: TRBV24-1
size: .
J: TRBJ1-2

CDR3: ASSLDAAMGSRSYGYT
V: TRBV3-1
size: .
J: TRBJ1-2

CDR3: ASSALLGSTDTQY
V: TRBV25-1
size: once
J: TRBJ2-3

CDR3: AISSYNSPLH
V: TRBV10-3
size: few
J: TRBJ1-6

CDR3: ASSYVGVGQSNQPQH
V: TRBV6-5
size: few
J: TRBJ1-5

CDR3: SAIGRLAGVGSAGSSYNEQF
V: TRBV20-1
size: .
J: TRBJ2-1

CDR3: ASSRPTRSSYNEQF
V: TRBV12-3/TRBV12-4
size: .
J: TRBJ2-1

CDR3: ASSAQGAAGLNTGELF
V: TRBV9
size: .
J: TRBJ2-2

CDR3: ASSYGTYYGYT
V: TRBV6-5
size: .
J: TRBJ1-2

CDR3: ASSSRWQETQY
V: TRBV7-6
size: once
J: TRBJ2-5

CDR3: ASSSITGTGGYYT
V: TRBV7-2
size: .
J: TRBJ1-2

CDR3: SAPRRGTSGRGDEQF
V: TRBV20-1
size: many
J: TRBJ2-1

CDR3: ASSFTGGGETQY
V: TRBV12-3/TRBV12-4
size: many
J: TRBJ2-5

CDR3: ASSRRAYEQY
V: TRBV11-2
size: .
J: TRBJ2-7

CDR3: ASSQPGTGAGELF
V: TRBV5-1
size: many
J: TRBJ2-2

CDR3: ASSVENKGLPGTDTQY
V: TRBV9
size: once
J: TRBJ2-3

CDR3: SAHPMGQGYNEQF
V: TRBV20-1
size: .
J: TRBJ2-1

CDR3: ASSLELTSISNEQF
V: TRBV7-8
size: few
J: TRBJ2-1

CDR3: AWSITDTQY
V: TRBV30
size: few
J: TRBJ2-3

CDR3: ASSPPERWDSTDTQY
V: TRBV7-2
size: few
J: TRBJ2-3

CDR3: ASSLGSRSWGELF
V: TRBV7-2
size: .
J: TRBJ2-2

CDR3: ASSQYIYRENYGYT
V: TRBV4-1
size: .
J: TRBJ1-2

CDR3: ASSGKGVQLNIQY
V: TRBV6-1
size: .
J: TRBJ2-4

CDR3: ASGGLAGDYEQY
V: TRBV4-1
size: .
J: TRBJ2-7

CDR3: SARVRGNQPQH
V: TRBV20-1
size: .
J: TRBJ1-5

CDR3: ASSYESLAGVVNNEQF
V: TRBV6-5
size: .
J: TRBJ2-1

CDR3: ASSSRSPSTSRYGTDYEQY
V: TRBV11-1
size: few
J: TRBJ2-7

CDR3: ASIGGLGEPASYNEQF
V: TRBV2
size: .
J: TRBJ2-1

CDR3: ASSLDGGEFYEQY
V: TRBV5-1
size: .
J: TRBJ2-7

CDR3: ASSEGPDTQY
V: TRBV2
size: .
J: TRBJ2-3

CDR3: ATSRGAFYEQY
V: TRBV15
size: .
J: TRBJ2-7